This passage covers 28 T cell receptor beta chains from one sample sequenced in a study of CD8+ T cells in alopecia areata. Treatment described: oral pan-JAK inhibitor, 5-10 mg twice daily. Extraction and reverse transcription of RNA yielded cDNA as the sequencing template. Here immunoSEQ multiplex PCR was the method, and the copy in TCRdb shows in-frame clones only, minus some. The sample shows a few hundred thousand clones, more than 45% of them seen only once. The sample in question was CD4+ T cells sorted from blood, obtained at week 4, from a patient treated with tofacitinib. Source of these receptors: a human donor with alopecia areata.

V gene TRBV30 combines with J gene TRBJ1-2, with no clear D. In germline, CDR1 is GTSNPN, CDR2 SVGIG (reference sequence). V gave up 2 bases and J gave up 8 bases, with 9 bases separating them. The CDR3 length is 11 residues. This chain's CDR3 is CAWSPLGGYTF. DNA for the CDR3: TGTGCCTGGAGTCCCCTAGGCGGCTACACCTTC.

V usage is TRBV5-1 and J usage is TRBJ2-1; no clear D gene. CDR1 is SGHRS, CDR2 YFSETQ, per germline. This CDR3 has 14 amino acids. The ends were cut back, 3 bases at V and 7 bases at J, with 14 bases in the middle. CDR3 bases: TGCGCCAGCAGCTCGGGCCAGGTTGGAAATGAGCAGTTCTTC. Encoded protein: CASSSGQVGNEQFF.

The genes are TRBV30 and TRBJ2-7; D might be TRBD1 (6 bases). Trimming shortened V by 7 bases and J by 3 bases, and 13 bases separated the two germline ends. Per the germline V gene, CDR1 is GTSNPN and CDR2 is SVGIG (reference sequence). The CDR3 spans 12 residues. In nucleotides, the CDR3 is TGTGCCTACAACCGGGACATCTACGAGCAGTACTTC. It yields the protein CAYNRDIYEQYF.

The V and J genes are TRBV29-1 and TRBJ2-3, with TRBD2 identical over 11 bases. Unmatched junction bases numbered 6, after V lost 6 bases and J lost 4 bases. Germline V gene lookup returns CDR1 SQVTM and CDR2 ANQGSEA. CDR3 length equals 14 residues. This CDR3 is CSVHSGGDPDTQYF. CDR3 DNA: TGCAGCGTACATAGCGGGGGGGATCCAGATACGCAGTATTTT.

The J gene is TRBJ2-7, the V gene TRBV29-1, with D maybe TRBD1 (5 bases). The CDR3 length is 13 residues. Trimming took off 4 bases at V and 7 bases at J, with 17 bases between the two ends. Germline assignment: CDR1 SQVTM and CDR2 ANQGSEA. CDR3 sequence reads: CSVVYQGMREQYF. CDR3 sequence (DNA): TGCAGCGTTGTATATCAGGGAATGAGGGAGCAGTACTTC.

The CDR3 nucleotides read TGTGCCAGCAGTGTGGCAGGGGGCGAGAACACTGAAGCTTTCTTT. Its translation is CASSVAGGENTEAFF. The chain combines TRBV25-1 with TRBJ1-1, with 8 positions matching TRBD1. After removal of 4 bases from V and 1 base from J, the junction contained 5 bases not matched to a gene. The germline V gene has CDR1 MGHDK and CDR2 SYGVNS. The CDR3 totals 15 residues. The whole variable domain, filled in from reference TRBV25-1 and TRBJ1-1, reads EADIYQTPRYLVIGTGKKITLECSQTMGHDKMYWYQQDPGMELHLIHYSYGVNSTEKGDLSSESTVSRIRTEHFPLTLESARPSHTSQYLCASSVAGGENTEAFFGQGTRLTVV.

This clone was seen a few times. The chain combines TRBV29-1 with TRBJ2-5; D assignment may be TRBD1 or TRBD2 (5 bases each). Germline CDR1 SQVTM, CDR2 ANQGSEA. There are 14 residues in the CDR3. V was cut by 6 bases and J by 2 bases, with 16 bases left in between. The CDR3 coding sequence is TGCAGCGTGGCCCGTGGGACGGAGCAAGAGACCCAGTACTTC. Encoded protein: CSVARGTEQETQYF.

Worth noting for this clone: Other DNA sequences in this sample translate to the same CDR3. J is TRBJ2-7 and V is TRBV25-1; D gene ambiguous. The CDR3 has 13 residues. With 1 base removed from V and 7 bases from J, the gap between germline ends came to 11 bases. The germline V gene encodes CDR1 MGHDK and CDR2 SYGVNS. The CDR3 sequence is CASSEWGLGEQYF. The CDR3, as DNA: TGTGCCAGCAGTGAATGGGGTTTGGGGGAGCAGTACTTC.

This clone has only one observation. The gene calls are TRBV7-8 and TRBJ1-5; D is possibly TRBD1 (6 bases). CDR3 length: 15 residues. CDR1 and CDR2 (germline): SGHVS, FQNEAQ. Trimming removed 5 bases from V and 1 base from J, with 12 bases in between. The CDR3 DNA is TGTGCCAGCAGCATGAACAGGGAAAGCAATCAGCCCCAGCATTTT. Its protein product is CASSMNRESNQPQHF.

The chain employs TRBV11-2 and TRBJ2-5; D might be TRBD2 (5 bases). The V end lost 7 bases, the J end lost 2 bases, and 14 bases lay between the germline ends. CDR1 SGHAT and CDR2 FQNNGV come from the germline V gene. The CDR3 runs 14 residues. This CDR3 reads CASKSLREQETQYF. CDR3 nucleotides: TGTGCCAGCAAGTCGCTCCGGGAACAAGAGACCCAGTACTTC.

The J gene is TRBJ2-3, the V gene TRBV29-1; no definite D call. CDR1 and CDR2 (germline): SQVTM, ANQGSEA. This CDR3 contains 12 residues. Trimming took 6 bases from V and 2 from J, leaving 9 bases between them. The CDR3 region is CSVQENTDTQYF. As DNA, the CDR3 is TGCAGCGTGCAGGAAAACACAGATACGCAGTATTTT.

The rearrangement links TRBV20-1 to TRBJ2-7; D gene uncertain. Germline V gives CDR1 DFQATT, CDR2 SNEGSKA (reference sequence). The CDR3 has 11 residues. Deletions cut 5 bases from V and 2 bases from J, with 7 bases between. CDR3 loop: CSASTTYEQYF. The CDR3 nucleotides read TGCAGTGCTTCGACGACCTACGAGCAGTACTTC.

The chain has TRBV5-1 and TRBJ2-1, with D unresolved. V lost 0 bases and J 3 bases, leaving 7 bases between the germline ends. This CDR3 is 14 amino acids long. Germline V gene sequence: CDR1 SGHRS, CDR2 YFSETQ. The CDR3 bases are TGCGCCAGCAGCTTGGATCACGGCTACAATGAGCAGTTCTTC. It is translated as CASSLDHGYNEQFF. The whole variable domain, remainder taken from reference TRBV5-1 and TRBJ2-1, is KAGVTQTPRYLIKTRGQQVTLSCSPISGHRSVSWYQQTPGQGLQFLFEYFSETQRNKGNFPGRFSGRQFSNSRSEMNVSTLELGDSALYLCASSLDHGYNEQFFGPGTRLTVL.

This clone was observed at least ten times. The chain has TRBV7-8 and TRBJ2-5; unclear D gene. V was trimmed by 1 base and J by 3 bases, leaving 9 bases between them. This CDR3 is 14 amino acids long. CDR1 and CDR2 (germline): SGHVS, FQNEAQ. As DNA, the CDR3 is TGTGCCAGCAGCTTAGGGAGTTCCAAAGAGACCCAGTACTTC. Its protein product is CASSLGSSKETQYF.

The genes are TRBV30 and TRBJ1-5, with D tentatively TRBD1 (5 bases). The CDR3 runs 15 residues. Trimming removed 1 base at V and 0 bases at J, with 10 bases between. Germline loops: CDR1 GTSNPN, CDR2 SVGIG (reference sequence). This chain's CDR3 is CAWSEGAISNQPQHF. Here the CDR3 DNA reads TGTGCCTGGAGTGAAGGGGCTATTAGCAATCAGCCCCAGCATTTT.

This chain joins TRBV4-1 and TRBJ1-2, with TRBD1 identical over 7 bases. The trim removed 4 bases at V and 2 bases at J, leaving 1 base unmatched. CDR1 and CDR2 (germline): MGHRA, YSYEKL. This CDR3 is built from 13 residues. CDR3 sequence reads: CASSLGQNYGYTF. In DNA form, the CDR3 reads TGCGCCAGCAGCCTGGGACAGAACTATGGCTACACCTTC.

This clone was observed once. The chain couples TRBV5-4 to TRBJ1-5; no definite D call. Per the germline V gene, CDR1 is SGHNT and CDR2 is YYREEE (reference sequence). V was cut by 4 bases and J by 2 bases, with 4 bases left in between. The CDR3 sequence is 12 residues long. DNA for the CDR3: TGTGCCAGCAGCAGTGGCAATCAGCCCCAGCATTTT. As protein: CASSSGNQPQHF.

CDR3 in amino acids: CASSLGIGGNQPQHF. The CDR3 DNA is TGTGCCAGCAGCTTAGGGATAGGGGGCAATCAGCCCCAGCATTTT. The chain links TRBV7-2 to TRBJ1-5; possible D gene TRBD1, 5 bases. The CDR3 sequence is 15 residues long. Looked up from germline, CDR1 is SGHTA and CDR2 is FQGNSA. V dropped 1 base and J dropped 2 bases, with 9 bases sitting between them. The full variable domain, rest sourced from reference TRBV7-2 and TRBJ1-5, is GAGVSQSPSNKVTEKGKDVELRCDPISGHTALYWYRQSLGQGLEFLIYFQGNSAPDKSGLPSDRFSAERTGGSVSTLTIQRTQQEDSAVYLCASSLGIGGNQPQHFGDGTRLSIL.

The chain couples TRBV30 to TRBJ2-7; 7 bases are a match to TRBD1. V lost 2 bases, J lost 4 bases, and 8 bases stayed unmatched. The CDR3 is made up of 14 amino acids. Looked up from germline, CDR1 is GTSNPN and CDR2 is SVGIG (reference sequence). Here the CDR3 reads CAWSTRQGVYEQYF. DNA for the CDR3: TGTGCCTGGAGTACCCGACAGGGAGTATACGAGCAGTACTTC.

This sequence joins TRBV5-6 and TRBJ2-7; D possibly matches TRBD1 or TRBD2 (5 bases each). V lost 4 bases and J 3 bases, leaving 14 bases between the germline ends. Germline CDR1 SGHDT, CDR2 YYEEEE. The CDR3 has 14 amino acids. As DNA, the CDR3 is TGTGCCAGCAGCGAGGGACCGGTGAACTACGAGCAGTACTTC. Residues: CASSEGPVNYEQYF.

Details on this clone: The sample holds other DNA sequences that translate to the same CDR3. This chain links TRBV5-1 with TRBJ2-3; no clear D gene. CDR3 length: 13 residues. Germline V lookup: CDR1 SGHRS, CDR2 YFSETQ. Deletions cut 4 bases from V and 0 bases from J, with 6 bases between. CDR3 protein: CASSPGSTDTQYF. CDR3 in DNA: TGCGCCAGCAGCCCGGGCAGCACAGATACGCAGTATTTT.

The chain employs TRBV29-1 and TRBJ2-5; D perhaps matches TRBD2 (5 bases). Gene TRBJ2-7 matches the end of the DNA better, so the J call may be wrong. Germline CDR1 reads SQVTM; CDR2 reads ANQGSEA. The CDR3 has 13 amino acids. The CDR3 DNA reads TGCAGCGTCCACGGACTTGGGGATGGCGAGCAGTACTTC. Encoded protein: CSVHGLGDGEQYF.

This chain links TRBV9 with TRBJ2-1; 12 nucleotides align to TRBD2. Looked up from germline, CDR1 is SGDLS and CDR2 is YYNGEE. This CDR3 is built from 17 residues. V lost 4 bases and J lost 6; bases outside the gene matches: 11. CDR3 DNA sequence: TGTGCCAGCAGCCCCCACATAACTAGCGGGGGGCCCAATGAGCAGTTCTTC. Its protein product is CASSPHITSGGPNEQFF.

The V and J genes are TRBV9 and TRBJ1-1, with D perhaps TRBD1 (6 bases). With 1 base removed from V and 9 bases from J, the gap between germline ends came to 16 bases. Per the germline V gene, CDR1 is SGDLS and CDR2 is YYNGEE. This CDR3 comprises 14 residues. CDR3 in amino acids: CASSVRDNSRQAFF. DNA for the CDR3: TGTGCCAGCAGCGTAAGGGACAACAGCCGTCAAGCTTTCTTT.

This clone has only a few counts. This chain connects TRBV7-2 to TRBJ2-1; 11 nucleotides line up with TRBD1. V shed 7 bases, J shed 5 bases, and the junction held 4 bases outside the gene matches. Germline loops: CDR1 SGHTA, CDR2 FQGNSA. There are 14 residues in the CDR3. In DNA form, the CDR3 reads TGTGCCAGCACCCGGGACAGGGGGAACAATGAGCAGTTCTTC. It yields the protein CASTRDRGNNEQFF.

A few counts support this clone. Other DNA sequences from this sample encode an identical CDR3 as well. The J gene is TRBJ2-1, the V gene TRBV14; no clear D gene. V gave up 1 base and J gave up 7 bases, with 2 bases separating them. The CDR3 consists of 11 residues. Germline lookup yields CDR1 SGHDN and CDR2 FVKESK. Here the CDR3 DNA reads TGTGCCAGCAGCCAAGTTAATGAGCAGTTCTTC. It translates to CASSQVNEQFF.

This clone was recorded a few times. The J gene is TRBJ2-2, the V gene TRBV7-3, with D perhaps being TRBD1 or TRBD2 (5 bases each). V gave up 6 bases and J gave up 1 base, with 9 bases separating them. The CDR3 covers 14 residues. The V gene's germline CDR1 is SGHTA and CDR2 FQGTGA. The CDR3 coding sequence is TGTGCCAGCAGACCGGGACGGAACACCGGGGAGCTGTTTTTT. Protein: CASRPGRNTGELFF.

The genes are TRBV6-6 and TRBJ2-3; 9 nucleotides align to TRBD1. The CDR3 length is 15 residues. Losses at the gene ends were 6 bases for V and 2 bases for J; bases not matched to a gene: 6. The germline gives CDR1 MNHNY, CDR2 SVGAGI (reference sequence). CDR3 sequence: CASSKGQGSTDTQYF. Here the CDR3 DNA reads TGTGCCAGCAGCAAGGGACAGGGATCCACAGATACGCAGTATTTT.